This entry lists 29 T cell receptor beta chains sequenced from one sample in a study of technical replicates of blood from a few donors (dated by TCRdb to about 2017). The protocol used for the library was the immunoSEQ multiplex PCR assay. TCRdb took over this immuneACCESS table, retaining in-frame rearrangements with V and J assigned. Such tables are incomplete; in checked studies, under half of the missing clones stem from an unresolved V gene, and the remainder is unexplained. The sample table holds some 94,000 clones, of which less than 95% were seen once. About 0.35% of the sample is taken by the ten largest. Sequencing was done on a sample of T cells isolated from PBMCs. These receptors were obtained from a human donor in good health.

The chain employs TRBV5-4 and TRBJ2-1; D unresolved. The CDR3 spans 16 residues. The V and J ends lost 4 bases and 0 bases respectively, with 14 bases between them. Germline V gene data show CDR1 as SGHNT and CDR2 as YYREEE (reference sequence). CDR3 residues: CASSLPQSSSYNEQFF. DNA for the CDR3: TGTGCCAGCAGCCTCCCACAGAGTAGCTCCTACAATGAGCAGTTCTTC.

V is TRBV27 and J is TRBJ2-7; D perhaps matches TRBD1 (6 bases). The germline CDR1 and CDR2 sequences are MNHEY and SMNVEV (reference sequence). The V gene lost 5 bases and the J gene lost 2 bases, with 10 bases spanning the gap. The CDR3 extends over 13 amino acids. CDR3 DNA sequence: TGTGCCAGCAGTCGGACAGCGACCTACGAGCAGTACTTC. Translated: CASSRTATYEQYF.

The chain combines TRBV9 with TRBJ2-7; TRBD1 matches 9 bases. This CDR3 comprises 15 residues. Unmatched junction bases numbered 4, after V lost 0 bases and J lost 3 bases. Germline CDR1 is SGDLS and CDR2 is YYNGEE. The CDR3 region is CASSVAGQGYYEQYF. The CDR3 DNA reads TGTGCCAGCAGCGTAGCGGGACAGGGATACTACGAGCAGTACTTC.

This sequence joins TRBV27 and TRBJ2-7, with D possibly TRBD2 on 5 matching bases. The V gene lost 2 bases and the J gene lost 6 bases, with 8 bases spanning the gap. This CDR3 has 12 amino acids. CDR1 is MNHEY and CDR2 is SMNVEV in the germline V gene (reference sequence). CDR3 coding DNA: TGTGCCAGCAGTTTACGAGGGCGCGAGCAGTACTTC. It codes for CASSLRGREQYF.

V and J are TRBV11-3 and TRBJ2-1, with 10 nucleotides matching TRBD1. Germline CDR1 is SGHNT and CDR2 is YENEEA. The CDR3 sequence is 15 residues long. V trimming: 5 bases; J trimming: 2 bases; junction bases outside the gene matches: 3. This chain's CDR3 is CASSPGTGAYNEQFF. In DNA, the CDR3 is TGTGCCAGCAGCCCCGGGACAGGGGCCTACAATGAGCAGTTCTTC.

This clone was recorded once. This chain connects TRBV21-1 to TRBJ1-2; the table's D gene call, TRBD1, was not cross checked with the DNA. TRBV21-1 is recorded as a pseudogene. The CDR3 has 12 amino acids. The CDR3: CASSKEGIGYTF. The CDR3 DNA is TGTGCCAGCAGCAAAGAGGGGATTGGCTACACCTTC.

The chain uses TRBV30 and TRBJ2-7; tentatively, D is TRBD2 (6 bases). This CDR3 region has 13 residues. CDR1 is GTSNPN, CDR2 SVGIG, per germline (reference sequence). The V gene lost 2 bases and the J gene lost 2 bases, with 10 bases spanning the gap. This chain's CDR3 is CAWSSGGAYEQYF. The CDR3 nucleotides read TGTGCCTGGAGTTCGGGCGGGGCCTACGAGCAGTACTTC.

The chain joins TRBV2 to TRBJ2-6, with D possibly being TRBD2 (5 bases). The CDR3 length is 13 residues. V dropped 6 bases and J dropped 2 bases, with 5 bases sitting between them. Germline lookup yields CDR1 SNHLY and CDR2 FYNNEI. The CDR3 is CASSGTGANVLTF. The CDR3 DNA reads TGTGCCAGCAGCGGGACTGGGGCCAACGTCCTGACTTTC.

This clone was detected once. The V gene is TRBV5-1, the J gene TRBJ1-1, with no clear D. CDR1 and CDR2 from the germline V gene are SGHRS and YFSETQ. The CDR3 totals 16 residues. The V end was cut by 1 base, the J end by 0 bases, with 13 bases between. The CDR3 DNA reads TGCGCCAGCAGCTTGCTCTTGAGCAGGATGAACACTGAAGCTTTCTTT. It translates to CASSLLLSRMNTEAFF.

The gene calls are TRBV21-1 and TRBJ1-2. TRBV21-1 corresponds to a pseudogene. The CDR3 is made up of 15 amino acids. Written as DNA, the CDR3 is TGTGCCAGCAGTAGAAACAGGAGCGCGGGAACGGGCTACACCTTC. Residues: CASSRNRSAGTGYTF.

The CDR3, as DNA: TGTGCCAGCAGCGCCACCGGACTAGCGGGAGGGTATATAGATACGCAGTATTTT. Translation: CASSATGLAGGYIDTQYF. The chain links TRBV2 to TRBJ2-3; 15 bases match TRBD2. Trimming took 6 bases from V and 5 from J; bases not matched to a gene: 12. The length of the CDR3 is 18 residues. CDR1 is SNHLY, CDR2 FYNNEI, per germline. Looking up the rest from reference TRBV2 and TRBJ2-3 gives the full variable domain: EPEVTQTPSHQVTQMGQEVILRCVPISNHLYFYWYRQILGQKVEFLVSFYNNEISEKSEIFDDQFSVERPDGSNFTLKIRSTKLEDSAMYFCASSATGLAGGYIDTQYFGPGTRLTVL.

The gene calls are TRBV5-1 and TRBJ2-5; 7 bases map to TRBD2. In germline, CDR1 is SGHRS, CDR2 YFSETQ. The CDR3 loop spans 16 amino acids. V lost 4 bases and J lost 4; bases outside the gene matches: 13. CDR3 loop: CASSKGAGHPSETQYF. CDR3 nucleotide sequence: TGCGCCAGCAGCAAAGGAGCGGGGCACCCTTCAGAGACCCAGTACTTC.

This chain uses TRBV19 with TRBJ2-5; 8 nucleotides agree with TRBD2. CDR1 LNHDA and CDR2 SQIVND come from the germline V gene (reference sequence). With 5 bases clipped from V and 1 base from J, the junction kept 12 bases outside the gene matches. This CDR3 has 17 residues. The CDR3 DNA follows: TGTGCCAGTAGTGATCGGTTCGGTGCGGGAGGCCAAGAGACCCAGTACTTC. Amino acid sequence: CASSDRFGAGGQETQYF.

A single count supports this clone. The chain couples TRBV18 to TRBJ1-4; the D is unclear. Trimming took 2 bases from V and 1 from J, leaving 11 bases between them. CDR3 length: 16 amino acids. Germline assignment: CDR1 KGHSH and CDR2 LQKENI. The chain's CDR3 is CASSPNAVVTNEKLFF. DNA of the CDR3: TGTGCCAGCTCACCAAACGCAGTCGTAACTAATGAAAAACTGTTTTTT.

The chain is built from TRBV28 and TRBJ2-2; 10 nucleotides agree with TRBD2. Germline assignment: CDR1 MDHEN and CDR2 SYDVKM. CDR3 length equals 17 residues. V lost 4 bases, J lost 1 base, and 6 bases stayed unmatched. The CDR3, as DNA: TGTGCCAGCAGTTCGTTTCGACTAGCGGGGAACACCGGGGAGCTGTTTTTT. Residues: CASSSFRLAGNTGELFF.

The chain uses TRBV28 and TRBJ2-5, with a weak D call TRBD2 (7 bases). Trimming shortened V by 8 bases and J by 1 base, and 11 bases separated the two germline ends. Germline CDR1 is MDHEN and CDR2 is SYDVKM. This CDR3 spans 13 amino acids. CDR3 in DNA: TGTGCCAGCGCAAGGGGGGGCCAAGAGACCCAGTACTTC. Translation: CASARGGQETQYF.

The chain couples TRBV18 to TRBJ2-6; the D gene is possibly TRBD1 (6 bases). The CDR3 has 19 amino acids. Trimming stripped 3 bases from V and 4 bases from J, with 22 bases between. The germline V gene has CDR1 KGHSH and CDR2 LQKENI. The CDR3 sequence is CASSPYTGTRQPGANVLTF. The CDR3 DNA is TGTGCCAGCTCACCTTACACCGGGACACGGCAGCCGGGGGCCAACGTCCTGACTTTC.

This chain uses TRBV5-4 with TRBJ2-2; D may be TRBD1 (5 bases). The germline CDR1 and CDR2 sequences are SGHNT and YYREEE (reference sequence). This CDR3 has 14 amino acids. With 1 base removed from V and 1 base from J, the gap between germline ends came to 5 bases. In nucleotides, the CDR3 is TGTGCCAGCAGCTTGACAGGGAACACCGGGGAGCTGTTTTTT. This sequence encodes CASSLTGNTGELFF.

The CDR3 DNA reads as TGTGCCAGCAGTTTGGGCACGTCCACTGAAGCTTTCTTT. Protein sequence: CASSLGTSTEAFF. The chain uses TRBV7-3 and TRBJ1-1, with D hard to call. The CDR3 covers 13 residues. Germline assignment: CDR1 SGHTA and CDR2 FQGTGA. V lost 6 bases and J 4 bases, leaving 12 bases between the germline ends.

V is TRBV7-9 and J is TRBJ2-7; weak D call: TRBD1 (5 bases). Germline lookup yields CDR1 SEHNR and CDR2 FQNEAQ (reference sequence). V dropped 5 bases and J dropped 4 bases, with 9 bases sitting between them. The length of the CDR3 is 12 residues. The CDR3 is CASSDRQYEQYF. DNA of the CDR3: TGTGCCAGCAGCGATAGACAGTACGAGCAGTACTTC.

The chain combines TRBV6-6 with TRBJ2-3, with 7 positions matching TRBD2. Germline V gives CDR1 MNHNY, CDR2 SVGAGI (reference sequence). This CDR3 is built from 16 residues. Trimming took 3 bases from V and 2 from J; bases not matched to a gene: 8. CDR3 protein: CASSYTVREITDTQYF. For the CDR3, the DNA is TGTGCCAGCAGTTATACGGTGCGGGAGATCACAGATACGCAGTATTTT.

The chain has TRBV28 and TRBJ2-2; D is uncertain. Looked up from germline, CDR1 is MDHEN and CDR2 is SYDVKM. Trimming left V 7 bases short and J 7 bases short, with 7 bases between. The CDR3 length is 11 residues. CDR3 region: CASTAVGELFF. Written as DNA, the CDR3 is TGTGCCAGCACCGCGGTCGGGGAGCTGTTTTTT. Full variable domain (remainder filled in from reference TRBV28 and TRBJ2-2): DVKVTQSSRYLVKRTGEKVFLECVQDMDHENMFWYRQDPGLGLRLIYFSYDVKMKEKGDIPEGYSVSREKKERFSLILESASTNQTSMYLCASTAVGELFFGEGSRLTVL.

The chain combines TRBV5-4 with TRBJ2-2; TRBD2 matches at 13 bases. J was trimmed by 5 bases and V by 6 bases; bases with no gene match: 7. The CDR3 is 16 residues long. CDR1 SGHNT and CDR2 YYREEE come from the germline V gene (reference sequence). CDR3: CASTIGLAGETGELFF. The CDR3 bases are TGTGCCAGCACCATCGGACTAGCGGGAGAAACCGGGGAGCTGTTTTTT.

This chain joins TRBV4-1 and TRBJ2-1; 8 bases fit TRBD1. Germline CDR1 and CDR2: MGHRA and YSYEKL. CDR3 length: 17 amino acids. The junction had 11 bases not matched to a gene; V was cut back by 3 bases and J by 4 bases. CDR3 nucleotide sequence: TGCGCCAGCAGCCAGTCGGTTGTGACAGGGGTATACAATGAGCAGTTCTTC. It specifies CASSQSVVTGVYNEQFF.

The V gene is TRBV30, the J gene TRBJ1-1; weak D call: TRBD1 (5 bases). Germline loops: CDR1 GTSNPN, CDR2 SVGIG (reference sequence). The CDR3 sequence is 16 residues long. The germline V and J ends were trimmed by 1 base and 0 bases, with 15 bases remaining between them. CDR3 in amino acids: CAWSAGTGTMNTEAFF. CDR3 nucleotides: TGTGCCTGGAGTGCGGGAACCGGGACTATGAACACTGAAGCTTTCTTT.

V usage is TRBV30 and J usage is TRBJ1-5; D is undetermined. This CDR3 comprises 14 residues. Germline V gene sequence: CDR1 GTSNPN, CDR2 SVGIG (reference sequence). The V and J ends lost 2 bases and 6 bases respectively, with 14 bases between them. The CDR3: CAWSPDPGSQPQHF. CDR3 coding DNA: TGTGCCTGGAGTCCCGACCCGGGTAGTCAGCCCCAGCATTTT.

The chain uses TRBV5-1 and TRBJ1-4; the D gene is possibly TRBD1 (5 bases). The CDR3 is 15 amino acids. Germline V gene sequence: CDR1 SGHRS, CDR2 YFSETQ. V dropped 0 bases and J dropped 4 bases, with 10 bases sitting between them. The CDR3 bases are TGCGCCAGCAGCTTGGACAGGTTCTATAATGAAAAACTGTTTTTT. It codes for CASSLDRFYNEKLFF.

This clone was seen once. This chain connects TRBV6-5 to TRBJ2-7; 8 nucleotides agree with TRBD2. Germline V gene lookup returns CDR1 MNHEY and CDR2 SVGAGI. CDR3 size: 11 residues. The J segment lost 7 bases and the V segment lost 5 bases, leaving 1 base of the junction unmatched. The CDR3 spells CASSPGGEQYF. In DNA, the CDR3 is TGTGCCAGCAGTCCGGGGGGGGAGCAGTACTTC.

This rearrangement joins TRBV30 to TRBJ1-4; TRBD1 matches at 7 bases. This CDR3 has 12 amino acids. Germline CDR1 and CDR2: GTSNPN and SVGIG (reference sequence). Unmatched junction bases numbered 5, after V lost 3 bases and J lost 10 bases. CDR3 DNA sequence: TGTGCCTGGAGGACGCCAGGGGGAAAACTGTTTTTT. Amino acid sequence: CAWRTPGGKLFF.